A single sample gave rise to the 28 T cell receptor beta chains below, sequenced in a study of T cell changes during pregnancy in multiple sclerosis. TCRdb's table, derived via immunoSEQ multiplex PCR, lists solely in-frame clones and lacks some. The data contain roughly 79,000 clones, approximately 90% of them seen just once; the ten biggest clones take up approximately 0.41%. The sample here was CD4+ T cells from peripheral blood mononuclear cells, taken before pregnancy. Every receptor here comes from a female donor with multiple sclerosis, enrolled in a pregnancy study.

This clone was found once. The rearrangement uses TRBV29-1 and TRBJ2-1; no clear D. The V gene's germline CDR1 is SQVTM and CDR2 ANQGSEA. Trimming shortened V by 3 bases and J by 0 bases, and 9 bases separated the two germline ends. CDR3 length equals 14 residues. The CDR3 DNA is TGCAGCGTTGATTCCCAAAACTCCTACAATGAGCAGTTCTTC. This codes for CSVDSQNSYNEQFF.

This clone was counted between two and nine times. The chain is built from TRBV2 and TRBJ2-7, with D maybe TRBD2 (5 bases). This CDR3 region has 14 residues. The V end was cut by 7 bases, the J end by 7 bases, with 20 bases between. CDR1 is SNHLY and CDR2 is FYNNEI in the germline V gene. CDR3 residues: CASIGVRSSQEQYF. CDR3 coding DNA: TGTGCCAGCATCGGGGTCCGGTCTTCACAGGAGCAGTACTTC. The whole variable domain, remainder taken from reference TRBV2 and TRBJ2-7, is EPEVTQTPSHQVTQMGQEVILRCVPISNHLYFYWYRQILGQKVEFLVSFYNNEISEKSEIFDDQFSVERPDGSNFTLKIRSTKLEDSAMYFCASIGVRSSQEQYFGPGTRLTVT.

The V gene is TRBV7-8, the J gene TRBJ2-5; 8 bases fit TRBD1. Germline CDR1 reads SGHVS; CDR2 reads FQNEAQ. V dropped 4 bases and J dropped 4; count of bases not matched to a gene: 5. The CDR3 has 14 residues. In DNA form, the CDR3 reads TGTGCCAGCAGCTCCCGGACAGGGCCAGAGACCCAGTACTTC. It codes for CASSSRTGPETQYF.

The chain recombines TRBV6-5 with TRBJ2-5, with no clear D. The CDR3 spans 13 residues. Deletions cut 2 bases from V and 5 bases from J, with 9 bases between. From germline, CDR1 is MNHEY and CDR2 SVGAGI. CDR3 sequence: CASSYPSRETQYF. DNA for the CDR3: TGTGCCAGCAGTTACCCCTCTAGGGAGACCCAGTACTTC.

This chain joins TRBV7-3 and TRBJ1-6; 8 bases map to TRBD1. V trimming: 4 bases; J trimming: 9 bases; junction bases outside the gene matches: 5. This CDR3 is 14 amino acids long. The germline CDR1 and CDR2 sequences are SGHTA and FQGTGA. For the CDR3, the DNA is TGTGCCAGCAGCTCCGGACAGGGTGGTTCACCCCTCCACTTT. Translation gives CASSSGQGGSPLHF.

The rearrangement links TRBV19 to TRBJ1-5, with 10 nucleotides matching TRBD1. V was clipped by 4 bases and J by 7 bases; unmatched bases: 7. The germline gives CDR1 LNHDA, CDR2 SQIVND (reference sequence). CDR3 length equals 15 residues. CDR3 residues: CASSRGQGIIQPQHF. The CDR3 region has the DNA TGTGCCAGTAGTAGGGGACAGGGGATAATACAGCCCCAGCATTTT.

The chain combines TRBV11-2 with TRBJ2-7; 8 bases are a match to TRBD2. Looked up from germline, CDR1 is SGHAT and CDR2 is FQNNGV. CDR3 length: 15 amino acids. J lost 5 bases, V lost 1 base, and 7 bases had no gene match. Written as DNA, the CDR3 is TGTGCCAGCAGCTTAGTTCCGGGAGGGCCCCACGAGCAGTACTTC. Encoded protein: CASSLVPGGPHEQYF.

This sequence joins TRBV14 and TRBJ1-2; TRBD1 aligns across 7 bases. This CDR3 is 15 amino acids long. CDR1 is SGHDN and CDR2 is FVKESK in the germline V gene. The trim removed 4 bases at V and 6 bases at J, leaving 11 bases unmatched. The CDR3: CASSPSQGSLNGYTF. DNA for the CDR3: TGTGCCAGCAGCCCCTCACAGGGGTCCCTCAATGGCTACACCTTC. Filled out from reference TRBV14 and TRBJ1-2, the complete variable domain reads EAGVTQFPSHSVIEKGQTVTLRCDPISGHDNLYWYRRVMGKEIKFLLHFVKESKQDESGMPNNRFLAERTGGTYSTLKVQPAELEDSGVYFCASSPSQGSLNGYTFGSGTRLTVV.

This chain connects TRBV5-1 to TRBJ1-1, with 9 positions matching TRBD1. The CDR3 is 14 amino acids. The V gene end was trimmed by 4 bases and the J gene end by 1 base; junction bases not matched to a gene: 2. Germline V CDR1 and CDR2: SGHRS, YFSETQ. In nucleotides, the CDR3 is TGCGCCAGCAGCGCGGACAGGGGGAACACTGAAGCTTTCTTT. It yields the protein CASSADRGNTEAFF.

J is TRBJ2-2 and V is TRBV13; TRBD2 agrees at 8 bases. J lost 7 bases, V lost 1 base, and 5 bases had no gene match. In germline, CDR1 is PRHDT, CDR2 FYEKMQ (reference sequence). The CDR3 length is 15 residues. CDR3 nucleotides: TGTGCCAGCAGCTTAGTCGGGAGGGCCGGCGGGGAGCTGTTTTTT. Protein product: CASSLVGRAGGELFF.

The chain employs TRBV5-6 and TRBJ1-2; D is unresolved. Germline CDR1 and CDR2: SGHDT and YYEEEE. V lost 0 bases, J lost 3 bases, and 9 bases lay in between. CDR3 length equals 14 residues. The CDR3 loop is CASSLGTLDYGYTF. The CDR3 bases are TGTGCCAGCAGCTTGGGGACTTTAGACTATGGCTACACCTTC.

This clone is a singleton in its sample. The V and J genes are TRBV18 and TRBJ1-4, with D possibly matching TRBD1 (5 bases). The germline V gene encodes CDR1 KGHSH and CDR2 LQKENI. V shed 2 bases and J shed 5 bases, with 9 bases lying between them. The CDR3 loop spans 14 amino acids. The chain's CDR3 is CASSPGAANEKLFF. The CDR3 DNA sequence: TGTGCCAGCTCACCAGGGGCGGCAAATGAAAAACTGTTTTTT.

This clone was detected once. The chain's CDR3 is CASSPGLGPTQETQYF. CDR3 nucleotide sequence: TGTGCCAGCAGCCCGGGACTGGGACCGACACAAGAGACCCAGTACTTC. The genes are TRBV11-2 and TRBJ2-5, with a weak D call TRBD2 (6 bases). Germline-derived CDR1 and CDR2 are SGHAT and FQNNGV. CDR3 length: 16 residues. V shed 5 bases and J shed 2 bases, with 18 bases lying between them.

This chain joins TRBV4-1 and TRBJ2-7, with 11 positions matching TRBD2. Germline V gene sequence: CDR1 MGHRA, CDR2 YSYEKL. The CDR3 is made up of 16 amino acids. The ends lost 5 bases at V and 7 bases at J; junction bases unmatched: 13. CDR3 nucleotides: TGCGCCAGCAGCGGAGAGCTAGCGGGAGGACGCAGGGAGCAGTACTTC. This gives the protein CASSGELAGGRREQYF.

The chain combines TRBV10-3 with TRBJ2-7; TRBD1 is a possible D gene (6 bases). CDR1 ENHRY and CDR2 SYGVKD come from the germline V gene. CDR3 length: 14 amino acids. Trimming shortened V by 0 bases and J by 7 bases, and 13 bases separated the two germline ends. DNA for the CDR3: TGTGCCATCAGTGAGTCCCCGGGACAAAGGGAGCAGTACTTC. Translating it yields CAISESPGQREQYF.

CDR3 bases: TGTGCCAGCTCGGATGTGGGCGGCTACACCTTC. The encoded protein is CASSDVGGYTF. The chain couples TRBV18 to TRBJ1-2; unclear D gene. This CDR3 has 11 residues. Trimming removed 6 bases at V and 8 bases at J, with 10 bases between. The germline V gene encodes CDR1 KGHSH and CDR2 LQKENI. The entire variable domain, with the rest obtained from reference TRBV18 and TRBJ1-2, is as follows: NAGVMQNPRHLVRRRGQEARLRCSPMKGHSHVYWYRQLPEEGLKFMVYLQKENIIDESGMPKERFSAEFPKEGPSILRIQQVVRGDSAAYFCASSDVGGYTFGSGTRLTVV.

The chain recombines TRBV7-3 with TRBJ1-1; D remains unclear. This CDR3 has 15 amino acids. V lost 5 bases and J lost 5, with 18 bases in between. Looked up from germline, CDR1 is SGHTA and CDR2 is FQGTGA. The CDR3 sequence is CASSTPLLAGTEAFF. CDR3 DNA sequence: TGTGCCAGCAGCACGCCGCTCCTGGCGGGAACTGAAGCTTTCTTT.

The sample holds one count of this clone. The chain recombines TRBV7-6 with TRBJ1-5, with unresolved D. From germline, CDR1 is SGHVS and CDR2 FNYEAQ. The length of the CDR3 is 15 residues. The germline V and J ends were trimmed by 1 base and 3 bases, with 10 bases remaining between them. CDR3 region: CASSLEGGPNQPQHF. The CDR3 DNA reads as TGTGCCAGCAGCTTAGAGGGAGGGCCCAATCAGCCCCAGCATTTT. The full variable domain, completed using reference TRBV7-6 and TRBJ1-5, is GAGVSQSPRYKVTKRGQDVALRCDPISGHVSLYWYRQALGQGPEFLTYFNYEAQQDKSGLPNDRFSAERPEGSISTLTIQRTEQRDSAMYRCASSLEGGPNQPQHFGDGTRLSIL.

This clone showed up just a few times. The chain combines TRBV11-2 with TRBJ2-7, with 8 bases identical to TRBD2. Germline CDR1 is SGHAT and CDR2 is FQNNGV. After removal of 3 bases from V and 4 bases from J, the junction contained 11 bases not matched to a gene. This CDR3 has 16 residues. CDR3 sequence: CASSFTMAGGKYEQYF. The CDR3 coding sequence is TGTGCCAGCAGCTTTACTATGGCGGGGGGAAAGTACGAGCAGTACTTC.

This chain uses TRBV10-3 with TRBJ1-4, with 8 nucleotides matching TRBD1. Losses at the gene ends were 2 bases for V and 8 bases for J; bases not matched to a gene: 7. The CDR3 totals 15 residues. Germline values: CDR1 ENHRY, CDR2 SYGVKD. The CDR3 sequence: CAISEGAGGDEKLFF. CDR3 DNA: TGTGCCATCAGTGAGGGGGCAGGGGGCGACGAAAAACTGTTTTTT.

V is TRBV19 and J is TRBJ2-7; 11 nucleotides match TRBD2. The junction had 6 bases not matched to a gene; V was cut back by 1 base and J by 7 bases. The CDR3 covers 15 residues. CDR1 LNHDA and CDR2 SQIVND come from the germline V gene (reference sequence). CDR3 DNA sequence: TGTGCCAGTAGTATAGGACTAGCGGGGAAAGAAGAGCAGTACTTC. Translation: CASSIGLAGKEEQYF. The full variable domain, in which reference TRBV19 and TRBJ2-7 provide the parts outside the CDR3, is DGGITQSPKYLFRKEGQNVTLSCEQNLNHDAMYWYRQDPGQGLRLIYYSQIVNDFQKGDIAEGYSVSREKKESFPLTVTSAQKNPTAFYLCASSIGLAGKEEQYFGPGTRLTVT.

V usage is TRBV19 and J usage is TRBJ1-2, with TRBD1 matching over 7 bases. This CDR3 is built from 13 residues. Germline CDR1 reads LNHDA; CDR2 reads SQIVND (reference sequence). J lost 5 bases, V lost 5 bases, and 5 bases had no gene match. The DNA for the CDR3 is TGTGCCAGTAGTCCCCTGGGACAGTATGGCTACACCTTC. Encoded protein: CASSPLGQYGYTF.

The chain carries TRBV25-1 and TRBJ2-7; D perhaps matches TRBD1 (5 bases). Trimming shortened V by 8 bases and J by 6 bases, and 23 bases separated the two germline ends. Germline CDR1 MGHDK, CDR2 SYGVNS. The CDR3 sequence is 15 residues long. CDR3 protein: CASGSSRAYRGEQYF. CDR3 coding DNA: TGTGCCAGCGGATCCTCTAGGGCTTATAGGGGCGAGCAGTACTTC.

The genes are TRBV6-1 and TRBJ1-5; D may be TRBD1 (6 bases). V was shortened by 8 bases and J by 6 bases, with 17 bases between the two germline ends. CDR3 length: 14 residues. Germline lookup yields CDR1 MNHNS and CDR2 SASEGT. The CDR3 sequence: CASFTGFEGQPQHF. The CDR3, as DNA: TGTGCCAGCTTCACAGGGTTTGAGGGTCAGCCCCAGCATTTT.

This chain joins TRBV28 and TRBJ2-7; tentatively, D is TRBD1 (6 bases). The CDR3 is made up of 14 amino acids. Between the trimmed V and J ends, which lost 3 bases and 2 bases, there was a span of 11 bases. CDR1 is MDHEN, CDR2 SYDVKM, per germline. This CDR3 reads CASSFSGTTYEQYF. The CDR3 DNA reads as TGTGCCAGCAGTTTTTCCGGGACAACCTACGAGCAGTACTTC.

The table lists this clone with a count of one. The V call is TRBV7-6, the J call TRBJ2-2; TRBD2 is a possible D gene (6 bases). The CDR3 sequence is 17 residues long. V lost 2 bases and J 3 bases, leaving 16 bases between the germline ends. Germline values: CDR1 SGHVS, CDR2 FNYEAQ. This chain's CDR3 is CASSLLAGQDHTGELFF. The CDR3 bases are TGTGCCAGCAGCTTATTGGCGGGGCAGGATCACACCGGGGAGCTGTTTTTT.

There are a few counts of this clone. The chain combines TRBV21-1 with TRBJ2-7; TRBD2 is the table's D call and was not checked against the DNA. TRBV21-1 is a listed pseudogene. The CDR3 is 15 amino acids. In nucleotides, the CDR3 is TGTGCCAGCAGCTGGAGACTAGCGGGACGCTACGAGCAGTACTTC. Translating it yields CASSWRLAGRYEQYF.

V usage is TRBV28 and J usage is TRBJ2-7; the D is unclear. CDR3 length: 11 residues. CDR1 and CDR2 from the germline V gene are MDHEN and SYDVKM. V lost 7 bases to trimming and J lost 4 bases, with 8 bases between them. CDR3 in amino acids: CASTSVYEQYF. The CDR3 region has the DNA TGTGCCAGCACGTCTGTGTACGAGCAGTACTTC.